The rows below give T cell receptor beta chains drawn from one sample of a study of T cell repertoires in cytomegalovirus infection. TCRdb processed the reads anew with MiXCR; each CDR3 protein has one entry. There are about 920,000 distinct CDR3 sequences in the sample; around 29% occur only once, and over 13% lies in the top ten. Their antigen targets remain unknown. Material: cultured CD8+ T cells from PBMCs, obtained from culture after CMV antigen stimulation. These receptors came from a human donor in good health (CMV status not recorded). Some clones in this sample may be carry-over from other donors' samples. Both conserved end residues are part of each CDR3. Each record gives: V gene, J gene, clone size, CDR3 protein. Only some rows state a clone size, as once, few, many or a class for expanded clones.

TRBV10-3,TRBJ1-3,-,CASYGPSGNTIYF
TRBV2,TRBJ2-6,few,CASSDPGQGVSGANVLTF
TRBV7-6,TRBJ2-1,many,CASSSRDRYNEQFF
TRBV6-1,TRBJ1-2,-,CASRARDSNYGYTF
TRBV4-1,TRBJ2-1,few,CASSQDRPGYNEQFF
TRBV10-2,TRBJ2-2,-,CASSESRTALGGRSTGELFF
TRBV6-1,TRBJ1-4,few,CASRPGQSLNEKLFF
TRBV27,TRBJ1-6,-,CASSLVGGLSPLHF
TRBV5-4,TRBJ2-6,few,CASSLAGASGANVLTF
TRBV6-5,TRBJ2-3,-,CASVHGQGPTDTQYF
TRBV7-8,TRBJ2-1,-,CASSLTSGPHGEQFF
TRBV4-1,TRBJ2-7,-,CTSSQGGLNYEQYF
TRBV6-2/TRBV6-3,TRBJ1-1,-,CASSYLRTENTEAFF
TRBV27,TRBJ1-3,many,CASSPTAQHLSGNTIYF
TRBV11-3,TRBJ2-3,many,CASSPDRYYTDTQYF
TRBV11-2,TRBJ2-2,few,CASSPAGTSSGSGTGELFF
TRBV10-3,TRBJ1-2,-,CAISELQRTGESVGYGYTF
TRBV6-1,TRBJ2-3,-,CASRRRGAVADTQYF
TRBV28,TRBJ2-1,-,CASSSPTSGGAKTYNEQFF
TRBV27,TRBJ1-1,once,CASSQNRQGPLNTEAFF
TRBV7-9,TRBJ1-1,few,CASSPRLGTAPLGAFF
TRBV10-3,TRBJ2-5,few,CAIKSGDRETQYF
TRBV5-6,TRBJ1-5,few,CASSLGTAGSNQPQHF
TRBV23-1,TRBJ1-1,few,CASSRSPRGYTEAFF
TRBV7-2,TRBJ2-5,many,CASSPISAGVETQYF
TRBV2,TRBJ2-2,-,CATLSGGRTGELFF
TRBV10-3,TRBJ1-1,-,CAISESTVMNTEAFF
TRBV19,TRBJ2-1,-,CASSIPGQGVYNEQFF
TRBV20-1,TRBJ1-2,-,CSAIPPDRGRRKNYGYTF
TRBV12-3/TRBV12-4,TRBJ2-5,-,CASSFASGGSQETQYF
TRBV19,TRBJ2-7,once,CASDGFSSYEQYF
TRBV12-3/TRBV12-4,TRBJ1-2,many,CASSLLLQGPGGYTF
TRBV2,TRBJ1-4,few,CASRPGGTNEKLFF
TRBV7-8,TRBJ1-2,few,CASSLRQTEPAIWGYTF
TRBV20-1,TRBJ2-7,-,CSAIPTSGGTHEQYF
TRBV24-1,TRBJ2-1,many,CATSADAYNEQFF
TRBV24-1,TRBJ2-1,-,CATRSGSGGIYNEQFF
TRBV12-3/TRBV12-4,TRBJ2-1,once,CASSGTGGITYNEQFF
TRBV27,TRBJ2-1,-,CASRLLAGGYNEQFF
TRBV7-3,TRBJ1-2,-,CASSPNRGSPYGYTF
TRBV6-5,TRBJ1-3,few,CASSYQSALLPLQRSSGNTIYF
TRBV7-8,TRBJ2-7,-,CASSLEGVYEQYF
TRBV6-6,TRBJ1-1,-,CASSSAGRGYEAFF
TRBV7-6,TRBJ1-2,-,CASSLPTGGLEDYGYTF
TRBV6-1,TRBJ1-2,-,CASLDGFRGYTF
TRBV5-4,TRBJ1-2,-,CASSSDGYRGEGYGYTF
TRBV7-2,TRBJ1-1,many,CASSLWEGNTEAFF
TRBV27,TRBJ2-1,few,CASSLSGPVPNEQFF
TRBV4-1,TRBJ1-1,few,CASSQVGARSTEAFF
TRBV19,TRBJ1-2,-,CASSIFLDSPPNYGYTF
TRBV12-3/TRBV12-4,TRBJ1-3,few,CASRDLSSGNTIYF
TRBV19,TRBJ1-1,-,CASSIGAAGVEAFF
TRBV29-1,TRBJ1-3,few,CSVEAGGSGNTIYF
TRBV7-6,TRBJ1-2,-,CASSLAPRDRESYTF
TRBV20-1,TRBJ2-2,-,CSANPRYPPAGELFF
TRBV6-2/TRBV6-3,TRBJ2-3,-,CASSYVEDTQYF
TRBV10-3,TRBJ2-1,many,CAISVSDGSYNEQFF